The 18 T cell receptor delta chains presented below share a single source sample, sequenced in a study of gamma-delta T cells after stem cell transplantation. TCRdb made new clone calls on the RT-PCR reads using CATT. Of under 500 delta-chain clones listed, roughly 1.5% were seen once; the top ten hold around 40%. The specimen was gamma-delta T cells. Receptor source: a human donor. It is not recorded whose cells these are; they may come from a transplant donor.

As for this clone: The likely explanation is a read error, given a far larger clone one base away. Within the sample, other DNA sequences also encode this same CDR3. The chain has TRDV2 and TRDJ1; no clear D gene. The CDR3 consists of 23 residues. The germline gives CDR1 GEAIGNYY, CDR2 EKD. CDR3 residues: CACDTVQQARTVGRDQNTDKLIF. CDR3 in DNA: TGTGCCTGTGACACCGTTCAACAGGCCCGTACTGTTGGACGTGATCAAAACACCGATAAACTCATCTTC.

The sample holds a few counts of this clone. This may stem from a read error, because a much larger clone lies one nucleotide away. The chain is built from TRDV2 and TRDJ1; D ambiguous. CDR1 is GEAIGNYY, CDR2 EKD, per germline. With 5 bases removed from V and 4 bases from J, the gap between germline ends came to 19 bases. CDR3 length: 15 residues. In nucleotides, the CDR3 is TGTGCCTGTGGCTCCATCTCCGATCGTCTCGATAAACTCATCTTT. Its translation: CACGSISDRLDKLIF.

Worth noting for this clone: A far bigger clonotype differs at one base, so this is likely a read error. At the DNA level, this CDR3 is encoded by other sequences in the same sample as well. This sequence joins TRDV1 and TRDJ1; D is possibly TRDD2 or TRDD3 (6 bases each). Trimming shortened V by 2 bases and J by 4 bases, and 38 bases separated the two germline ends. The germline CDR1 and CDR2 sequences are TSWWSYY and QGS. The CDR3 loop spans 23 amino acids. This chain's CDR3 is CALGEVYPTRPIGWGIELDKLIF. CDR3 DNA sequence: TGTGCTCTTGGGGAAGTCTATCCTACAAGACCCATAGGCTGGGGAATAGAGCTCGATAAACTCATCTTT.

For this clone: With a much larger clone just one base away, this may be a read error. In the same sample, other DNA sequences code for this CDR3. The chain carries TRDV1 and TRDJ1, with 11 bases lining up with TRDD3. The CDR3 contains 26 residues. Germline V gene data show CDR1 as TSWWSYY and CDR2 as QGS. The CDR3 reads CALGEPPSYLSTWGIRRNLYTDKLIF. The DNA of the CDR3 is TGTGCTCTTGGGGAACCTCCTTCCTACCTCTCTACTTGGGGGATACGGAGGAACCTGTACACCGATAAACTCATTTTT.

As for this clone: The protein TCRdb gives is from a much larger clone and does not agree with this DNA's translation at residue 9, likely a read error; the protein shown here comes from the DNA. J is TRDJ1 and V is TRDV2; 8 positions agree with TRDD3. CDR3 length equals 14 residues. The germline CDR1 and CDR2 sequences are GEAIGNYY and EKD. With 3 bases clipped from V and 10 bases from J, the junction kept 12 bases outside the gene matches. The CDR3 spells CACDRILGGTALIF. The DNA for the CDR3 is TGTGCCTGTGACCGAATACTGGGGGGTACGGCACTCATCTTT.

Of note for this clone: The protein TCRdb lists belongs to a much larger clone and differs from this DNA's translation at residue 3, which points to a read error; the protein shown is made from the DNA. The chain is built from TRDV2 and TRDJ1; 8 bases match TRDD3. The CDR3 extends over 15 amino acids. Per germline, CDR1 GEAIGNYY and CDR2 EKD. The CDR3 protein is CARDHMGDSTDKLIF. CDR3 nucleotide sequence: TGTGCCCGTGACCATATGGGGGATTCGACCGATAAACTCATCTTT.

Only a few counts were recorded for this clone. TCRdb shows a much larger clone's protein in place of this DNA's translation, and the two differ at residue 17, likely through a read error; the protein shown is translated from the DNA. J is TRDJ1 and V is TRDV1; the match to TRDD3 covers 11 bases. Germline CDR1 TSWWSYY, CDR2 QGS. The CDR3 has 20 residues. V was clipped by 3 bases and J by 9 bases; unmatched bases: 24. As DNA, the CDR3 is TGTGCTCTTGGGGATGGTGTGATTAAGCGTTACTGGGGGATAATCGACGAACTCATCTTT. Protein product: CALGDGVIKRYWGIIDELIF.

This clone turned up a few times. TCRdb records a much larger clone's protein for this DNA, with a difference at residue 8 that likely arises from a read error; the protein given is the translation of the DNA. CDR3 bases: TGTGCCTGTGACAAACTGGGGGGTAGCACCGATAAACTCATCTTT. Its translation: CACDKLGGSTDKLIF. This chain connects TRDV2 to TRDJ1, with 8 bases aligning to TRDD3. The germline V gene has CDR1 GEAIGNYY and CDR2 EKD. Unmatched junction bases numbered 5, after V lost 2 bases and J lost 1 base. This CDR3 is built from 15 residues.

This clone is categorized as hyperexpanded. Other DNA sequences in this specimen translate into the identical CDR3. The V gene is TRDV2, the J gene TRDJ1, with 8 positions matching TRDD3. The J segment lost 2 bases and the V segment lost 3 bases, leaving 7 bases of the junction unmatched. The CDR3 loop spans 15 amino acids. Per the germline V gene, CDR1 is GEAIGNYY and CDR2 is EKD. For the CDR3, the DNA is TGTGCCTGTGACCATATGGGGGATTCGACCGATAAACTCATCTTT. It specifies CACDHMGDSTDKLIF.

As to this clone: A far larger clone differs by one base, so this is likely a read error. Distinct nucleotide sequences in the sample also encode this CDR3. The chain has TRDV2 and TRDJ1; D gene unclear. Germline V gene data show CDR1 as GEAIGNYY and CDR2 as EKD. This CDR3 spans 15 amino acids. In DNA form, the CDR3 reads TGTGCCTGCGACACCGTCGGAACGTACACCGATAAACTCATCTTT. Its translation: CACDTVGTYTDKLIF.

As for this clone: This likely came from a read error, as a far larger clone is one base away. Within the sample, other DNA sequences also encode this same CDR3. The chain couples TRDV2 to TRDJ1, with TRDD3 matching 7 bases. Germline V gives CDR1 GEAIGNYY, CDR2 EKD. This CDR3 is built from 15 residues. In nucleotides, the CDR3 is TGTGCCTGTGACGGGCTGGGGGCCAACACCGATAAACTCATCTTC. It codes for CACDGLGANTDKLIF.

This clone counts as medium-sized (0.01 to 0.1%). This DNA translates differently at residue 4 from the TCRdb protein, which is that of a much larger clone; a read error is likely, and the protein shown is the DNA's own translation. The rearrangement joins TRDV2 to TRDJ1; TRDD3 matches at 8 bases. Germline CDR1 is GEAIGNYY and CDR2 is EKD. This CDR3 spans 17 amino acids. Trimming removed 5 bases from V and 4 bases from J; junction bases left unmatched: 17. DNA for the CDR3: TGTGCCTGTGGCACTCTGGGGGACCCTTCCCAATACGATAAACTCATCTTT. Translated, it gives CACGTLGDPSQYDKLIF.

Notes on this clone: A far larger clone lies a single base away; this is likely a read error. The same CDR3 is also encoded by other DNA sequences in this sample. The chain employs TRDV1 and TRDJ1; 7 bases align to TRDD3. Germline V gene data show CDR1 as TSWWSYY and CDR2 as QGS. The CDR3 covers 17 residues. V lost 0 bases, J lost 7 bases, and 14 bases stayed unmatched. The CDR3 sequence: CALGELVLGVLRGKLIF. The CDR3 DNA reads TGTGCTCTTGGGGAACTTGTCCTGGGGGTCCTCCGTGGTAAACTCATCTTT.

Points on this clone: This DNA translates differently at residue 17 from the TCRdb protein, which is that of a much larger clone; a read error is likely, and the protein shown is the DNA's own translation. The CDR3 region has the DNA TGTGCTCTTGGGGAACGACCCAAACGCCTGGGGCCCCGCGGGGATTACGCCGATAAACTCATCTTT. Encoded protein: CALGERPKRLGPRGDYADKLIF. The chain uses TRDV1 and TRDJ1, with D possibly matching TRDD3 (6 bases). In germline, CDR1 is TSWWSYY, CDR2 QGS. CDR3 length: 22 residues. The V and J ends lost 1 base and 3 bases respectively, with 33 bases between them.

This clone came up a few times. TCRdb shows a much larger clone's protein in place of this DNA's translation, and the two differ at residue 4, likely through a read error; the protein shown is translated from the DNA. This chain uses TRDV2 with TRDJ1; D remains unclear. Germline loops: CDR1 GEAIGNYY, CDR2 EKD. This CDR3 is built from 15 residues. CDR3 sequence (DNA): TGTGCCTGTTACACCGTCGGAACGTACACCGATAAACTCATCTTT. It translates to CACYTVGTYTDKLIF.

In its sample, this clone was seen a few times. This sequence may be a read error, since a much larger clone differs from it by one base. Other DNA sequences within the sample encode an identical CDR3. This chain joins TRDV1 and TRDJ1, with 11 bases matching TRDD3. The trim removed 1 base at V and 0 bases at J, leaving 31 bases unmatched. This CDR3 has 26 residues. Germline CDR1 reads TSWWSYY; CDR2 reads QGS. The CDR3 DNA reads as TGTGCTCTTGGGGAACCTCCTTCCTACCTCTCTACTTGGGGGATACGGAGGAACCTATACACCGATAAACTCATCTTT. Protein: CALGEPPSYLSTWGIRRNLYTDKLIF.

There are a few counts of this clone. This is likely an artifact of a read error, given a far larger clone one base away. Other DNA sequences in this specimen translate into the identical CDR3. V gene TRDV2 combines with J gene TRDJ1; D gene uncertain. Germline V gene data show CDR1 as GEAIGNYY and CDR2 as EKD. This CDR3 spans 23 amino acids. The V end lost 0 bases, the J end lost 0 bases, and 34 bases lay between the germline ends. The chain's CDR3 is CACDTVQQARTVGRDQNTDKLIF. The CDR3 DNA reads TGTGCCTGTGACACCGTCCAACAGGCCCGTACTGTTGGACGTGATCAAAACACCGATAAACTCATCTTT.

This clone was counted a few times. The TCRdb protein comes from a much larger clone and disagrees with this DNA's translation at residue 11, likely due to a read error; the protein given here is derived from the DNA. V is TRDV1 and J is TRDJ1; TRDD2 is a possible D gene (6 bases). The CDR3 sequence is 24 residues long. Between the trimmed V and J ends, which lost 5 bases and 0 bases, there was a span of 40 bases. The V gene's germline CDR1 is TSWWSYY and CDR2 QGS. CDR3 nucleotides: TGTGCTCTTGGGCCCCCTGAGCCCCCCTTCCCACGTTTCTTAGGGAAGTATTACACCGATAAACTCATCTTT. Translating it yields CALGPPEPPFPRFLGKYYTDKLIF.